This record concerns one T cell receptor beta chain sequence. Profiled with immunoSEQ multiplex PCR; TCRdb holds only in-frame clones, not every one. The sample lists approximately 47,000 clones; around 86% were seen once. The entry originates in a study of radiotherapy plus CTLA-4 blockade in lung cancer. People whose metastatic non-small-cell lung cancer was chemo-refractory got focal radiation along with CTLA-4 blockade by ipilimumab. The sequence derives from a human donor with non-small cell lung cancer who had stable disease on radiotherapy plus ipilimumab. Material: peripheral blood, obtained from a patient treated with radiotherapy plus ipilimumab.

CDR3 protein: CASSIGRGDQPQHF. The CDR3 DNA reads as TGTGCCAGTAGTATCGGCAGGGGGGATCAGCCCCAGCATTTT. The chain uses TRBV19 and TRBJ1-5; 7 bases are a match to TRBD1. J was trimmed by 5 bases and V by 3 bases; bases with no gene match: 4. The germline V gene has CDR1 LNHDA and CDR2 SQIVND (reference sequence). This CDR3 contains 14 residues.